A single sample gave rise to the 20 T cell receptor beta chains below, sequenced in a study of T cell repertoires in cytomegalovirus infection. TCRdb re-called the reads with MiXCR, one entry per CDR3 protein. The sample has about half a million distinct CDR3 sequences, approximately 46% seen once. Antigens for these TCRs are unknown. The specimen was cultured PBMCs, collected from culture after CMV antigen stimulation. These receptors were taken from a human donor in good health (CMV status not recorded). Some clones in this sample may be carry-over from other donors' samples.

The V and J genes are TRBV2 and TRBJ2-4, with D possibly matching TRBD1 (5 bases). V lost 7 bases to trimming and J lost 0 bases, with 16 bases between them. CDR3 size: 16 residues. CDR1 and CDR2 (germline): SNHLY, FYNNEI. CDR3 region: CASMTAYNLAKNIQYF. The CDR3 region has the DNA TGTGCCAGCATGACAGCCTACAATCTAGCCAAAAACATTCAGTACTTC.

The sample holds a few counts of this clonotype. The genes are TRBV19 and TRBJ1-1; D is uncertain. CDR3 length: 13 amino acids. V lost 9 bases, J lost 0 bases, and 11 bases lay in between. From germline, CDR1 is LNHDA and CDR2 SQIVND (reference sequence). CDR3 sequence: CASTGVLNTEAFF. DNA for the CDR3: TGTGCCAGCACCGGGGTTTTGAACACTGAAGCTTTCTTT.

This chain connects TRBV28 to TRBJ2-5, with 7 bases matching TRBD2. Germline lookup yields CDR1 MDHEN and CDR2 SYDVKM. V gave up 6 bases and J gave up 9 bases; unmatched junction bases: 13. The CDR3 is 14 residues long. The CDR3 sequence is CASSPGGSDVAQYF. CDR3 in DNA: TGTGCCAGCAGCCCCGGGGGGAGCGACGTGGCCCAGTACTTC.

Only a few counts were recorded for this clonotype. J is TRBJ1-1 and V is TRBV20-1; 8 bases are a match to TRBD1. This CDR3 region has 15 residues. Germline assignment: CDR1 DFQATT and CDR2 SNEGSKA (reference sequence). V gave up 1 base and J gave up 1 base; unmatched junction bases: 5. Here the CDR3 reads CSARAGGGGNTEAFF. The DNA for the CDR3 is TGCAGTGCTAGAGCAGGGGGCGGAGGGAACACTGAAGCTTTCTTT.

CDR3 in DNA: TGTGCCAGCAGCCCTCGGGCAGCGGGGGGGCCTGGTGAGCAGTTCTTC. Residues: CASSPRAAGGPGEQFF. The gene calls are TRBV7-6 and TRBJ2-1; TRBD2 matches 10 bases. The ends lost 5 bases at V and 9 bases at J; junction bases unmatched: 13. This CDR3 is 16 amino acids long. CDR1 is SGHVS and CDR2 is FNYEAQ in the germline V gene.

There are a few counts of this clonotype. V and J are TRBV7-2 and TRBJ2-1; 8 nucleotides agree with TRBD1. Germline assignment: CDR1 SGHTA and CDR2 FQGNSA. Losses at the gene ends were 4 bases for V and 6 bases for J; bases not matched to a gene: 8. This CDR3 has 15 residues. DNA for the CDR3: TGTGCCAGCAGCTCCCGGCCGACAGGGGCCAATGAGCAGTTCTTC. Translated, it gives CASSSRPTGANEQFF. Based on the CDR3 plus reference TRBV7-2 and TRBJ2-1, the full variable domain is GAGVSQSPSNKVTEKGKDVELRCDPISGHTALYWYRQSLGQGLEFLIYFQGNSAPDKSGLPSDRFSAERTGGSVSTLTIQRTQQEDSAVYLCASSSRPTGANEQFFGPGTRLTVL.

At least ten counts were recorded for this clonotype. The chain couples TRBV7-2 to TRBJ1-2, with 7 bases lining up with TRBD1. The germline gives CDR1 SGHTA, CDR2 FQGNSA. This CDR3 comprises 15 residues. The V segment lost 5 bases and the J segment 8 bases; nucleotides outside the gene matches: 14. The CDR3 sequence: CASSLLTGQDGGYTF. CDR3 DNA sequence: TGTGCCAGCAGCCTTTTGACAGGGCAGGATGGAGGCTACACCTTC.

This CDR3 reads CASSQQARERETQYF. As DNA, the CDR3 is TGCGCCAGCAGCCAGCAAGCCCGGGAGAGGGAGACCCAGTACTTC. The chain carries TRBV4-1 and TRBJ2-5, with a possible D match to TRBD2 (6 bases). V dropped 3 bases and J dropped 5 bases, with 16 bases sitting between them. The germline V gene encodes CDR1 MGHRA and CDR2 YSYEKL. There are 15 residues in the CDR3.

The rearrangement joins TRBV10-3 to TRBJ1-6; D is undetermined. V was pared by 2 bases and J by 5 bases, with 10 bases between. Germline assignment: CDR1 ENHRY and CDR2 SYGVKD. The CDR3 totals 15 residues. CDR3 DNA: TGTGCCATCAGTGAGCGGCACACGGATAATTCACCCCTCCACTTT. Its protein product is CAISERHTDNSPLHF.

This chain uses TRBV7-9 with TRBJ2-7, with TRBD2 matching 8 bases. J gave up 3 bases and V 5 bases, and 6 bases lay outside the gene matches. The germline V gene has CDR1 SEHNR and CDR2 FQNEAQ (reference sequence). The CDR3 covers 14 residues. The CDR3 protein is CASSPSGSDYEQYF. CDR3 in DNA: TGTGCCAGCAGCCCCAGCGGGAGCGACTACGAGCAGTACTTC.

A note on this clonotype: This sequence may be a read error, since a much larger clone differs from it by one base. V and J are TRBV7-2 and TRBJ1-2; unclear D gene. Germline-derived CDR1 and CDR2 are SGHTA and FQGNSA. This CDR3 has 14 amino acids. The V end was cut by 5 bases, the J end by 1 base, with 11 bases between. CDR3 sequence: CASSSRGYNYGYTF. The CDR3 nucleotides read TGTGCCAGCAGCAGCAGAGGGTATAACTATGGCTACACCTTC.

This sequence joins TRBV6-6 and TRBJ2-1; TRBD2 agrees at 10 bases. V shed 8 bases, J shed 4 bases, and the junction held 5 bases outside the gene matches. This CDR3 has 14 residues. Germline V lookup: CDR1 MNHNY, CDR2 SVGAGI (reference sequence). CDR3 bases: TGTGCCAGCGCCTTAGCGGGGGGTTACAATGAGCAGTTCTTC. As protein: CASALAGGYNEQFF.

This clonotype was counted many times. The chain has TRBV7-9 and TRBJ2-1; 7 bases are shared with TRBD1. V was pared by 5 bases and J by 4 bases, with 11 bases of the junction left unmatched. This CDR3 has 16 residues. The germline V gene has CDR1 SEHNR and CDR2 FQNEAQ (reference sequence). The CDR3 reads CASSASRQGGYNEQFF. As DNA, the CDR3 is TGTGCCAGCAGCGCCAGTAGACAGGGCGGGTACAATGAGCAGTTCTTC.

This clonotype was found a few times. The chain employs TRBV7-4 and TRBJ2-7; TRBD1 matches 9 bases. CDR1 and CDR2 (germline): SGHVT, SQSDAQ. The ends lost 1 base at V and 5 bases at J; junction bases unmatched: 9. This CDR3 comprises 16 residues. CDR3 amino acids: CASSLGDGTGRHEQYF. The CDR3 DNA is TGTGCCAGCAGCTTAGGGGACGGGACAGGGCGACACGAGCAGTACTTC.

This clonotype has a single count. The chain carries TRBV6-5 and TRBJ1-6; 8 bases agree with TRBD1. CDR1 and CDR2 from the germline V gene are MNHEY and SVGAGI. With V trimmed by 6 bases and J by 4 bases, 5 bases remained unmatched. The CDR3 is 15 amino acids. This CDR3 is CASRKDREYNSPLHF. Here the CDR3 DNA reads TGTGCCAGCAGGAAGGACAGGGAGTATAATTCACCCCTCCACTTT.

The chain employs TRBV7-8 and TRBJ2-3; D call uncertain. The germline CDR1 and CDR2 sequences are SGHVS and FQNEAQ. CDR3 length equals 15 residues. V was cut by 2 bases and J by 3 bases, with 12 bases left in between. In nucleotides, the CDR3 is TGTGCCAGCAGCTTAAGGACCACCGATACAGATACGCAGTATTTT. Translated: CASSLRTTDTDTQYF.

The gene calls are TRBV6-5 and TRBJ2-3, with 7 nucleotides matching TRBD1. Germline CDR1 MNHEY, CDR2 SVGAGI. V was clipped by 8 bases and J by 0 bases; unmatched bases: 17. This CDR3 has 18 residues. Here the CDR3 reads CASQVLWDRPYSTDTQYF. Written as DNA, the CDR3 is TGTGCCAGCCAGGTTTTATGGGACAGACCTTATAGCACAGATACGCAGTATTTT.

V gene TRBV7-9 combines with J gene TRBJ1-4, with TRBD1 identical over 7 bases. CDR1 SEHNR and CDR2 FQNEAQ come from the germline V gene (reference sequence). After removal of 5 bases from V and 3 bases from J, the junction contained 6 bases not matched to a gene. CDR3 length: 15 amino acids. Here the CDR3 reads CASSAGQAANEKLFF. CDR3 nucleotides: TGTGCCAGCAGCGCTGGACAGGCGGCTAATGAAAAACTGTTTTTT.

V is TRBV12-3 or TRBV12-4 and J is TRBJ1-2; D gene uncertain. CDR3 length: 12 residues. The V and J ends lost 8 bases and 0 bases respectively, with 7 bases between them. CDR3 DNA sequence: TGTGCCAGCTCCGAGACTAACTATGGCTACACCTTC. Protein sequence: CASSETNYGYTF.

V usage is TRBV20-1 and J usage is TRBJ2-7; 10 bases line up with TRBD2. Germline V gene data show CDR1 as DFQATT and CDR2 as SNEGSKA (reference sequence). The CDR3 has 16 residues. The V gene end was trimmed by 1 base and the J gene end by 7 bases; junction bases not matched to a gene: 13. The CDR3 bases are TGCAGTGCTAGAGCCCCCAGTCTAGCGGGGGCTGGGGAGCAGTACTTC. Translated: CSARAPSLAGAGEQYF.